This T cell receptor (beta chain) stems from a study of CD8 T cells in ankylosing spondylitis. General study points: The study identified a TCR beta motif of seven or eight highly homologous variants that appeared characteristic of ankylosing spondylitis blood. Disease-associated clones were reportedly significantly overrepresented in matched ankylosing spondylitis synovial fluid.

With molecular barcodes, quantitative 5'-RACE was used to make the TCR beta libraries. Each CDR3 protein is one row after TCRdb ran MiXCR on the 5' RACE reads. The table includes under 300,000 distinct CDR3 sequences, around 10% detected once. V was trimmed by 3 bases and J by 9 bases, leaving 11 bases between them. This CDR3 spans 12 amino acids. The V gene's germline CDR1 is MGHDK and CDR2 SYGVNS. There are many counts of this clonotype. The antigen remains undetermined. The source of this sequence is a male donor with ankylosing spondylitis or in good health (not recorded which). Sequenced sample: blood, either unsorted or a sorted T cell fraction (not recorded which). The V and J genes are TRBV25-1 and TRBJ2-5; D is uncertain. The CDR3 reads CASSDPLGAQYF. CDR3 bases: TGTGCCAGCAGTGACCCGCTTGGGGCCCAGTACTTC.